This TCR beta chain was sequenced during a study of chemoradiotherapy in HPV16-positive cancers (dated by TCRdb to 2022 to 2024). Background for the entire study: Candidate HPV-specific T-cell clones and common TCR motifs were defined by functional T-cell assays performed on cells from a couple of HPV16-positive patients. The study asked whether T-cell immunity to the HPV oncoproteins E6 and E7 changes during chemoradiotherapy and whether this immunity affects survival. The candidate HPV-specific TCRs and motifs were then tracked in TCR repertoires from roughly 86 patients with HPV-related cancers. Study-wide conclusions, independent of this receptor: In HPV16-positive patients, expansion of HPV-responsive T cells during chemoradiotherapy was found to be associated with improved recurrence-free survival. Expansion of candidate HPV-specific clones and E7-related TCR motifs was observed in the tumor microenvironment during treatment, whereas no such expansion was observed for non-HPV-specific T cells. The functional definition of HPV-specific T cells came from only a couple of HPV16-positive patients, and the survival association was reported for HPV16-positive patients.

Library construction relied on the immunoSEQ multiplex PCR assay. TCRdb re-hosts the immuneACCESS table, in-frame sequences only. Its copies lack some clones; in the studies checked, an unresolved V gene accounts for under half of them, and the cause for the rest is not known. Here the sample has tens of thousands of clones; 75% to 85% occur a single time. The ten most abundant clones make up about 4.8% of the sample. Because repertoires were sampled repeatedly during chemoradiotherapy, clonal expansion in the tumor microenvironment could be followed. This clone was observed a few times. Its antigen is still unknown. Per-nucleotide qualities are absent, and no much larger clonotype sits a single base away. Via the germline V gene (reference sequence), CDR1 is SEHNR and CDR2 FQNEAQ. V was cut back by 3 bases and J by 4 bases, leaving a gap of 7 bases between them. Including cysteine and phenylalanine, the CDR3 has 13 amino acids. CDR3 DNA is the only sequence kept; it has 39 bases, read in frame from the first base.

Recombination linked TRBV7-9 to TRBJ2-1, with an unclear D gene assignment. This specimen consisted of blood, obtained from a patient who underwent chemoradiotherapy. This sequence was found in a human donor with HPV-associated anogenital cancer. CDR3 region: CASSFVQYNEQFF. The nucleotide sequence reads TGTGCCAGCAGCTTCGTACAGTACAATGAGCAGTTCTTC.